The T cell receptor (beta chain) under discussion was sequenced for a study of OX40 agonist ivuxolimab in advanced cancers. Study overall: Patients with prior anti-PD-1, anti-PD-L1 or anti-CTLA-4 therapy were eligible; 35% to 50% had some. Three patients had partial responses: one hepatocellular carcinoma, two cutaneous melanoma.

The CDR3 totals 16 residues. CDR1 and CDR2 (germline): MGHRA, YSYEKL. Trimming removed 5 bases at V and 5 bases at J, with 16 bases between. Samples were taken at baseline and on day 1 of cycles 4 and 7. The protocol was immunoSEQ multiplex PCR, while the TCRdb copy is restricted to in-frame clones and leaves out a portion. Seen here are tens of thousands of clones, 80% to 90% observed once, and the top ten hold about 5%. The rearrangement uses TRBV4-1 and TRBJ1-6; D might be TRBD1 (6 bases). This TCR was sampled from an adult with an advanced solid tumor such as melanoma, head and neck, liver or kidney cancer. The sample in question was CD4+ or CD8+ T cells sorted from blood, obtained in a trial of the OX40 agonist ivuxolimab. CDR3 in amino acids: CASSTDPGANNSPLHF. CDR3 bases: TGCGCCAGCAGCACCGACCCGGGGGCCAATAATTCACCCCTCCACTTT.